A selection of T cell receptor beta chains follows, all from one sample in a study of CD8 T cells in ankylosing spondylitis. TCRdb redid the calling of the 5' RACE reads with MiXCR, one entry per CDR3 protein. Of 150,000 to 200,000 distinct CDR3 sequences in the sample, 30% to 40% are singletons; the top ten hold around 6.2%. The sequenced sample consisted of synovial fluid, either unsorted or a sorted T cell fraction (not recorded which). Receptor source: a male donor with ankylosing spondylitis. Both conserved end residues are part of each CDR3. D genes are given only for firm matches. Clone size is shown for a subset of rows, as once, few, many or a class of expanded clone.

TRBJ1-6	TRBV12-3/TRBV12-4	-	-	12	CASSLSRSPLHF	TGTGCCAGCAGTTTAAGCCGGTCACCCCTCCACTTT
TRBJ1-5	TRBV12-3/TRBV12-4	-	few	16	CASSFGQGVSNQPQHF	TGTGCCAGCAGTTTCGGGCAGGGAGTTAGCAATCAGCCCCAGCATTTT
TRBJ2-7	TRBV20-1	TRBD1	-	15	CSARARDRGTYEQYF	TGCAGTGCTAGAGCCCGGGACAGGGGCACCTACGAGCAGTACTTC
TRBJ2-1	TRBV19	-	-	12	CASSNLANEQFF	TGTGCCAGTAGCAACCTAGCCAATGAGCAGTTCTTC
TRBJ1-3	TRBV24-1	-	few	16	CATSESRERAGNTIYF	TGTGCCACCAGTGAAAGCAGGGAGAGGGCTGGAAACACCATATATTTT
TRBJ2-7	TRBV7-9	TRBD2	many	13	CASSWEGGYEQYF	TGTGCCAGCAGCTGGGAGGGAGGCTACGAGCAGTACTTC
TRBJ2-7	TRBV20-1	TRBD1	-	14	CSATTGAGRYEQYF	TGCAGTGCTACAACAGGGGCTGGGCGATACGAGCAGTACTTC
TRBJ2-1	TRBV15	TRBD2	many	18	CATSARTGGGPLYNEQFF	TGTGCCACCAGCGCGCGCACGGGGGGGGGCCCCCTCTACAATGAGCAGTTCTTC
TRBJ2-6	TRBV11-2	TRBD2	-	18	CASSLVPGGSSGANVLTF	TGTGCCAGCAGCTTAGTCCCGGGAGGGAGCTCTGGGGCCAACGTCCTGACTTTC
TRBJ1-1	TRBV27	-	-	15	CASSPSRTANTEAFF	TGTGCCAGCAGTCCCAGTCGGACGGCGAACACTGAAGCTTTCTTT
TRBJ1-2	TRBV20-1	TRBD1	few	14	CSAPRDRVGYGYTF	TGCAGTGCGCCACGGGACAGGGTTGGCTATGGCTACACCTTC
TRBJ1-2	TRBV28	-	few	12	CASSFLGRGYTF	TGTGCCAGCAGTTTCTTAGGTCGTGGCTACACCTTC
TRBJ1-2	TRBV28	-	many	14	CASSLATRIYGYTF	TGTGCCAGCAGTTTGGCGACAAGAATCTATGGCTACACCTTC
TRBJ2-7	TRBV20-1	-	many	12	CSAGGGAYEQYF	TGCAGTGCCGGAGGGGGGGCCTACGAGCAGTACTTC
TRBJ2-1	TRBV5-3	TRBD2	-	19	CARSLEEGSGRFSYNEQFF	TGTGCCAGAAGCTTGGAGGAGGGTAGCGGGAGATTCTCCTACAATGAGCAGTTCTTC
TRBJ2-7	TRBV12-3/TRBV12-4	-	few	15	CASSLGQGYSYEQYF	TGTGCCAGCAGTTTAGGCCAGGGTTACTCCTACGAGCAGTACTTC
TRBJ1-2	TRBV5-1	-	-	13	CASRVEGSYGYTF	TGCGCCAGCAGAGTCGAGGGAAGCTATGGCTACACCTTC
TRBJ2-2	TRBV20-1	-	many	13	CSAWDYFTGELFF	TGCAGTGCTTGGGATTATTTTACCGGGGAGCTGTTTTTT
TRBJ2-7	TRBV12-3/TRBV12-4	-	-	14	CASGRWEAGHEQYF	TGTGCCAGCGGGCGGTGGGAAGCGGGCCACGAGCAGTACTTC
TRBJ1-6	TRBV6-2/TRBV6-3	-	-	14	CASRRGSENSPLHF	TGTGCCAGCAGAAGGGGGTCGGAGAATTCACCCCTCCACTTT
TRBJ2-4	TRBV7-2	-	-	16	CASSLVAAGRRNIQYF	TGTGCCAGCAGCTTAGTGGCCGCGGGCAGGAGGAACATTCAGTACTTC
TRBJ1-2	TRBV9	-	-	13	CASSKDTNYGYTF	TGTGCCAGCAGCAAAGACACGAACTATGGCTACACCTTC
TRBJ1-5	TRBV7-2	-	few	14	CASSSYYSNQPQHF	TGTGCCAGCAGCTCCTACTATAGCAATCAGCCCCAGCATTTT
TRBJ1-1	TRBV5-1	-	few	15	CASSALGGAGTEAFF	TGCGCCAGCAGCGCCCTGGGGGGCGCTGGGACTGAAGCTTTCTTT
TRBJ2-5	TRBV10-3	-	-	15	CAISPYAGNQETQYF	TGTGCCATCAGTCCCTACGCGGGGAACCAAGAGACCCAGTACTTC
TRBJ2-5	TRBV20-1	TRBD2	few	15	CSADPSGGAGETQYF	TGCAGTGCTGACCCTAGCGGGGGGGCCGGAGAGACCCAGTACTTC
TRBJ2-7	TRBV18	-	many	12	CASSALTYEQYF	TGTGCCAGCTCCGCACTAACCTACGAGCAGTACTTC
TRBJ2-1	TRBV5-1	TRBD2	few	16	CASSLVPGGSYNEQFF	TGCGCCAGCAGCTTGGTTCCGGGGGGCTCCTACAATGAGCAGTTCTTC
TRBJ2-7	TRBV5-1	TRBD1	many	13	CASSWDRGYEQYF	TGCGCCAGCAGCTGGGACAGGGGCTACGAGCAGTACTTC
TRBJ2-1	TRBV5-8	TRBD2	few	16	CASSLDTGGGYNEQFF	TGTGCCAGCAGCTTGGATACGGGAGGTGGATACAATGAGCAGTTCTTC
TRBJ2-5	TRBV20-1	-	-	15	CSARGQGGLWETQYF	TGCAGTGCTAGAGGGCAGGGGGGGTTATGGGAGACCCAGTACTTC
TRBJ2-1	TRBV4-1	-	-	12	CASSPRDRGKFF	TGCGCCAGCAGCCCCCGGGACCGGGGGAAGTTCTTC
TRBJ1-1	TRBV3-1	-	-	13	CASHLEGGTEAFF	TGTGCCAGCCACTTGGAAGGGGGGACTGAAGCTTTCTTT
TRBJ2-7	TRBV12-3/TRBV12-4	-	-	12	CASSLRFYEQYF	TGTGCCAGCAGTTTACGGTTCTACGAGCAGTACTTC
TRBJ2-1	TRBV5-5	TRBD1	-	16	CASSLHTGGAYNEQFF	TGTGCCAGCAGCTTACACACAGGGGGCGCCTACAATGAGCAGTTCTTC
TRBJ2-7	TRBV6-1	TRBD1	-	14	CASIVTGAGGEQYF	TGTGCCAGCATTGTGACAGGGGCAGGGGGCGAGCAGTACTTC
TRBJ2-1	TRBV7-2	-	-	12	CASSPHINEQFF	TGTGCCAGCAGCCCCCACATCAATGAGCAGTTCTTC
TRBJ2-7	TRBV5-1	-	-	15	CASSPYQGRGYEQYF	TGCGCCAGCAGCCCCTACCAGGGGCGTGGGTACGAGCAGTACTTC
TRBJ2-7	TRBV5-6	-	-	14	CASSLALAYHEQYF	TGTGCCAGCAGCTTGGCCTTGGCGTACCACGAGCAGTACTTC
TRBJ1-6	TRBV15	TRBD1	-	15	CATSRTGTGNSPLHF	TGTGCCACCAGCAGAACCGGGACAGGGAATTCACCCCTCCACTTT
TRBJ2-1	TRBV6-2/TRBV6-3	-	few	15	CASSPDRLPYNEQFF	TGTGCCAGCAGCCCAGACCGACTCCCCTACAATGAGCAGTTCTTC
TRBJ1-2	TRBV5-1	-	many	12	CASSPGNYGYTF	TGCGCCAGCAGCCCGGGGAACTATGGCTACACCTTC
TRBJ1-5	TRBV2	TRBD1	many	16	CASREQGKGLDQPQHF	TGTGCCAGCAGAGAACAGGGGAAGGGGCTGGATCAGCCCCAGCATTTT
TRBJ2-1	TRBV7-2	TRBD2	few	16	CASSLGTGGQYNEQFF	TGTGCCAGCAGCTTAGGGACGGGGGGGCAGTACAATGAGCAGTTCTTC
TRBJ2-7	TRBV5-1	-	few	15	CASSSTTRSNYEQYF	TGCGCCAGCAGCTCTACGACACGAAGCAACTACGAGCAGTACTTC